This T cell receptor (beta chain) was captured by sequencing in a study of shared clonotypes between healthy human individuals. Study-wide background: Each donor's CD4 naive and CD4 memory cells filled three plates apiece, CD8 naive two, and CD8 memory one.

This clone was counted a few times. What it binds is not known. Some clones are missing from TCRdb's copy, which holds only in-frame ones; the method was immunoSEQ multiplex PCR. Of about 600,000 clones listed, roughly 97% are singletons. Deletions cut 4 bases from V and 0 bases from J, with 16 bases between. Germline-derived CDR1 and CDR2 are SGDLS and YYNGEE. The CDR3 is 16 amino acids. Whole-study findings and limits: Incomplete sequencing of sorted subsets was indicated by rarefaction despite large depth. Sequencing depth was predicted to influence how clonotypes are shared among donors.

Partitioning of CD4+ cells yielded a CD45RA+ naive subset and a CD45RA-negative memory subset. The TCR was taken from a woman in her 30s in good health. The chain is built from TRBV9 and TRBJ1-2, with D perhaps matching TRBD1 (6 bases). Input material: naive CD4+ T cells sorted from blood. Subset noted: CD45RA+ positively selected. The CDR3 DNA reads TGTGCCAGCAGCATGGGACACGGCTTAGCTAACTATGGCTACACCTTC. Translated, it gives CASSMGHGLANYGYTF.